Below are 10 T cell receptor beta chains sequenced from a single sample in a study of blood T cell repertoires in COVID-19. Clones were sequenced by immunoSEQ multiplex PCR, and TCRdb holds only the in-frame ones, with some missing. The repertoire holds 470,000 or so clones, 70% to 90% seen once, with approximately 3.2% in the top ten. The material sequenced was peripheral blood. The receptors shown here come from a human donor in a cohort sampled during active COVID-19.

The chain combines TRBV5-1 with TRBJ2-7; 9 nucleotides line up with TRBD1. CDR1 is SGHRS and CDR2 is YFSETQ in the germline V gene. V was clipped by 4 bases and J by 5 bases; unmatched bases: 7. This CDR3 has 14 residues. The CDR3 loop is CASSRDRASDEQYF. For the CDR3, the DNA is TGCGCCAGCAGCCGGGACAGGGCAAGCGACGAGCAGTACTTC.

This sequence joins TRBV10-3 and TRBJ1-5; 8 bases match TRBD1. Germline V gene data show CDR1 as ENHRY and CDR2 as SYGVKD. The CDR3 totals 15 residues. The ends lost 2 bases at V and 6 bases at J; junction bases unmatched: 6. CDR3 DNA: TGTGCCATCAGTGAGGGTCAGGGGGCTTTTCAGCCCCAGCATTTT. It yields the protein CAISEGQGAFQPQHF.

This clone showed up just once. The gene calls are TRBV7-9 and TRBJ2-3, with D possibly matching TRBD1 (6 bases). Germline V gene data show CDR1 as SEHNR and CDR2 as FQNEAQ (reference sequence). The CDR3 contains 15 residues. V lost 2 bases and J lost 4, with 13 bases in between. CDR3 amino acids: CASSLQQGWADTQYF. CDR3 nucleotides: TGTGCCAGCAGCTTACAACAGGGATGGGCAGATACGCAGTATTTT.

The rearrangement links TRBV12-1 to TRBJ2-3; TRBD2, the table's D call, was not compared with the DNA. TRBV12-1 is a pseudogene. This CDR3 has 20 amino acids. The CDR3 DNA reads as TGTGCCAGCACCCATTGGACTAGCGCCTTTGCCGTTTCCCTCACAGATACGCAGTATTTT. It translates to CASTHWTSAFAVSLTDTQYF.

The chain has TRBV3-1 (or the pseudogene TRBV3-2) and TRBJ2-1; the match to TRBD1 covers 7 bases. The CDR3 runs to 14 residues. Germline CDR1 and CDR2: LGHDT and YNNKEL (reference sequence). With 4 bases clipped from V and 5 bases from J, the junction kept 5 bases outside the gene matches. CDR3 nucleotides: TGTGCCAGCAGCCGGCAAGGGGGCAACAATGAGCAGTTCTTC. Translating it yields CASSRQGGNNEQFF.

A single count supports this clone. J is TRBJ1-1 and V is TRBV6-5; D remains ambiguous. This CDR3 has 15 amino acids. Germline V gene lookup returns CDR1 MNHEY and CDR2 SVGAGI. V lost 7 bases to trimming and J lost 5 bases, with 20 bases between them. CDR3 nucleotide sequence: TGTGCCAGCATTCTACTGGCCCTCGTCGGGACTGAAGCTTTCTTT. Its protein is CASILLALVGTEAFF.

The chain is built from TRBV20-1 and TRBJ2-2; D possibly corresponds to TRBD1 (5 bases). CDR1 is DFQATT, CDR2 SNEGSKA, per germline (reference sequence). The length of the CDR3 is 14 residues. V was trimmed by 3 bases and J by 4 bases, leaving 12 bases between them. CDR3 coding DNA: TGCAGTGCTAGTAAGGGGTCGGGCACCGGGGAGCTGTTTTTT. Encoded protein: CSASKGSGTGELFF.

V is TRBV3-1 (or the pseudogene TRBV3-2) and J is TRBJ1-3, with D possibly being TRBD1 (5 bases). Germline V gives CDR1 LGHDT, CDR2 YNNKEL (reference sequence). CDR3 length equals 17 residues. Trimming left V 5 bases short and J 0 bases short, with 17 bases between. CDR3 coding DNA: TGTGCCAGCAGCTCACGACAGCTCTCCCTCTCTGGAAACACCATATATTTT. It specifies CASSSRQLSLSGNTIYF.

This clone was recorded a few times. This sequence joins TRBV27 and TRBJ2-7, with 8 bases matching TRBD1. The ends lost 3 bases at V and 5 bases at J; junction bases unmatched: 3. CDR3 size: 13 residues. CDR1 is MNHEY, CDR2 SMNVEV, per germline (reference sequence). The CDR3, as DNA: TGTGCCAGCAGTTTGGGCAGGGGGCACGAGCAGTACTTC. Amino acids: CASSLGRGHEQYF.

This sequence joins TRBV29-1 and TRBJ2-1; the match to TRBD2 covers 10 bases. The germline V gene has CDR1 SQVTM and CDR2 ANQGSEA. With 6 bases clipped from V and 5 bases from J, the junction kept 22 bases outside the gene matches. This CDR3 spans 19 amino acids. The CDR3 is CSVLGGLAGVWARDNEQFF. DNA for the CDR3: TGCAGCGTCCTGGGGGGGCTAGCGGGAGTCTGGGCCCGCGACAATGAGCAGTTCTTC.